Below, one T cell receptor (beta chain) is given with its context. V was shortened by 3 bases and J by 1 base, with 8 bases between the two germline ends. Germline V gene lookup returns CDR1 SGHRS and CDR2 YFSETQ. The CDR3 totals 13 residues. Clones were sequenced by immunoSEQ multiplex PCR, and TCRdb holds only the in-frame ones, with some missing. The sample records about 180,000 clones, around 79% being singletons. The data originate from a study of blood T cell repertoires in COVID-19. The clonotype comes from a woman aged 70 to 79 with acute or convalescent COVID-19. Sequencing was done on a sample of peripheral blood. The chain couples TRBV5-1 to TRBJ2-7; TRBD1 is a possible D gene (6 bases). CDR3 in amino acids: CASSSDSSYEQYF. CDR3 in DNA: TGCGCCAGCAGCTCGGACAGTTCCTACGAGCAGTACTTC.